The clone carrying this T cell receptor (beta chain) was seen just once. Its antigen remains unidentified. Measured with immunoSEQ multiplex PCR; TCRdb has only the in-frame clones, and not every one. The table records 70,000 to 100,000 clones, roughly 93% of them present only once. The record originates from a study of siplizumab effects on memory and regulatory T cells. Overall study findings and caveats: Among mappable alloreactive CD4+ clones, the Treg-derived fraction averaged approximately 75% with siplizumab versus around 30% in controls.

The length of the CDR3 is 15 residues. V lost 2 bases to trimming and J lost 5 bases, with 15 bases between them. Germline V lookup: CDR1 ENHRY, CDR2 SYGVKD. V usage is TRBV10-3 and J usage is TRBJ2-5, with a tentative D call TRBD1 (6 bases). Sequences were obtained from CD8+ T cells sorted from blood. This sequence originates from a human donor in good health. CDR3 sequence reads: CAISEEEQGGETQYF. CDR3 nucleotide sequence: TGTGCCATCAGTGAGGAGGAACAGGGCGGCGAGACCCAGTACTTC.